This TCR beta chain originates from a study of control samples from healthy donors and cancer patients (TCRdb year 2020). As encoded in the germline V gene, CDR1 is SGDLS while CDR2 is YYNGEE. The CDR3 contains 17 residues, cysteine and phenylalanine counted. Solely the CDR3 DNA is kept, with 51 bases framed from the first base. For this chain, trimming is 0 bases at the V end and 0 bases at the J end, and the number of junction bases without a gene match is 8. Library prep was done by the immunoSEQ multiplex PCR assay. TCRdb holds this immuneACCESS table with in-frame rearrangements only. Some clones are missing; in checked studies, unresolved V genes explain under half, and the rest has no known cause. For this sample the table gives approximately 68,000 clones, of which 83% were detected only once. Together, the top ten hold less than 20% of the sample. Regarding this clone: Its antigen remains unidentified. No base-level quality is on record; no much larger clone is a single base apart.

The V gene is TRBV9 and the J gene is TRBJ1-2; a stretch of 7 junction bases matches TRBD1. The sequence came from a man in his 60s in good health. The sequencing sample was made of blood. The CDR3 protein is CASSVVETGISNYGYTF. The sequenced DNA: TGTGCCAGCAGCGTAGTTGAGACAGGGATATCTAACTATGGCTACACCTTC. With the rest looked up from the reference TRBV9 and TRBJ1-2 genes rather than sequenced, the full variable domain is DSGVTQTPKHLITATGQRVTLRCSPRSGDLSVYWYQQSLDQGLQFLIQYYNGEERAKGNILERFSAQQFPDLHSELNLSSLELGDSALYFCASSVVETGISNYGYTFGSGTRLTVV.